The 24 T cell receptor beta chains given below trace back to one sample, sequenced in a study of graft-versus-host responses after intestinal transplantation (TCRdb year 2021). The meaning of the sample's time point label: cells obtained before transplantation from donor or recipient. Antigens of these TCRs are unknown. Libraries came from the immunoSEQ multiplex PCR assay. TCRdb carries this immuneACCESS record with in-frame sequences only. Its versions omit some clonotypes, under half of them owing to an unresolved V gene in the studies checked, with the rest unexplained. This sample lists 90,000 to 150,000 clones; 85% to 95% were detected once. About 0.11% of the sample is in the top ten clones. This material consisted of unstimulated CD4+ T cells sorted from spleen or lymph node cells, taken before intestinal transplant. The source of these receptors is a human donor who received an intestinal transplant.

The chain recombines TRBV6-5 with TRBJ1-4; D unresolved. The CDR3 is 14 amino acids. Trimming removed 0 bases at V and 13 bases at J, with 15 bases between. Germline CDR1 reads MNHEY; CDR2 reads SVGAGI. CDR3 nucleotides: TGTGCCAGCAGTTACTCGATGGCAGGTCCAGGACTGTTTTTT. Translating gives CASSYSMAGPGLFF.

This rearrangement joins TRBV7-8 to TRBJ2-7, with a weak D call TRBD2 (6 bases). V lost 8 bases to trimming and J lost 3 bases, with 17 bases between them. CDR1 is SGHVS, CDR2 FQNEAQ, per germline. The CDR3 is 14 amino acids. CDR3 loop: CASSLREISYEQYF. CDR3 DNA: TGTGCCAGCTCCCTCCGGGAGATTAGCTACGAGCAGTACTTC.

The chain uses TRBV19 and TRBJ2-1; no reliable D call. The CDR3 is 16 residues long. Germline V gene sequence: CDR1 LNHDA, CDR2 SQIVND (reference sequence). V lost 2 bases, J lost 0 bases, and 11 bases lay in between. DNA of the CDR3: TGTGCCAGTAGTATATACTCGGTTAGCTCCTACAATGAGCAGTTCTTC. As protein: CASSIYSVSSYNEQFF.

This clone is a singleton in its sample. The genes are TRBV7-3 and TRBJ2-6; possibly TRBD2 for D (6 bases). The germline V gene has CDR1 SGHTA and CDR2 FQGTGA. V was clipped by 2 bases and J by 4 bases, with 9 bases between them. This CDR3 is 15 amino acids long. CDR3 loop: CASSLGGAGANVLTF. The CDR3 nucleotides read TGTGCCAGCAGCTTAGGAGGGGCCGGGGCCAACGTCCTGACTTTC.

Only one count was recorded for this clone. CDR3 region: CASALLLGQGETQYF. CDR3 in DNA: TGCGCCAGCGCTCTTCTTTTGGGGCAGGGGGAGACCCAGTACTTC. V is TRBV5-1 and J is TRBJ2-5; tentatively, D is TRBD1 (6 bases). V was shortened by 7 bases and J by 5 bases, with 21 bases between the two germline ends. This CDR3 is built from 15 residues. The germline CDR1 and CDR2 sequences are SGHRS and YFSETQ.

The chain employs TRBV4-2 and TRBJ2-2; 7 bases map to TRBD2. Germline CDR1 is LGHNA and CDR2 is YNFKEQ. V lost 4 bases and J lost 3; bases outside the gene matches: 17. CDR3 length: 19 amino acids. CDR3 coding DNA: TGTGCCAGCAGCCCGTCATGGGGCGGGAGTGTTCGGTACACCGGGGAGCTGTTTTTT. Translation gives CASSPSWGGSVRYTGELFF.

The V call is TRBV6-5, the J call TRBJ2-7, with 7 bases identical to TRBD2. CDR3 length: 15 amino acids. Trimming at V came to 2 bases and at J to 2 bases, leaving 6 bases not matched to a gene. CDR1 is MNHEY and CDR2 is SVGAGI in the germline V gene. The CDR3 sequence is CASSYQAGLPYEQYF. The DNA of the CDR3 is TGTGCCAGCAGTTACCAAGCGGGACTACCCTACGAGCAGTACTTC.

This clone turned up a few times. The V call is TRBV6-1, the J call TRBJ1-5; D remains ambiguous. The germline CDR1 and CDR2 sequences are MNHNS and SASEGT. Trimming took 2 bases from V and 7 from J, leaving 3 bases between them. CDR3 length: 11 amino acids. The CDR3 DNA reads TGTGCCAGCAGTGAACGGCAGCCCCAGCATTTT. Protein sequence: CASSERQPQHF.

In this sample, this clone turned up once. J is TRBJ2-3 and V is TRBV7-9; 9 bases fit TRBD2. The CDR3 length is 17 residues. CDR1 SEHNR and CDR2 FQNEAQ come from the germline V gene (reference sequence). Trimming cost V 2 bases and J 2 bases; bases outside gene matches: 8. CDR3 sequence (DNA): TGTGCCAGCAGCTTACCCAGCGGGAGGCACAACACAGATACGCAGTATTTT. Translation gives CASSLPSGRHNTDTQYF.

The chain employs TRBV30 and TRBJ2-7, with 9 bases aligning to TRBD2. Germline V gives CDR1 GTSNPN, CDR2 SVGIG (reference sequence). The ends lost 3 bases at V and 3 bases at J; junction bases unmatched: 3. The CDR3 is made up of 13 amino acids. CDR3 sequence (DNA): TGTGCCTGGAGGCCTAGCGGGAACTACGAGCAGTACTTC. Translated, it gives CAWRPSGNYEQYF.

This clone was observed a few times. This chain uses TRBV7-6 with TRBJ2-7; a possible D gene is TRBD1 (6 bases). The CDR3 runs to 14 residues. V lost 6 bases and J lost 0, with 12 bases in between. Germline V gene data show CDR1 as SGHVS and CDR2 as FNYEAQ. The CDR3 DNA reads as TGTGCCAGCAGACGGACAGTCAGCTCCTACGAGCAGTACTTC. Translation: CASRRTVSSYEQYF.

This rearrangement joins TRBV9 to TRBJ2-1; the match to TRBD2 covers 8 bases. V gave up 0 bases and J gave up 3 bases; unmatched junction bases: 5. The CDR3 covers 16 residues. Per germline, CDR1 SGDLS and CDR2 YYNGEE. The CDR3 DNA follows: TGTGCCAGCAGCGTAGGTAATAGCGGGAACTACAATGAGCAGTTCTTC. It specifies CASSVGNSGNYNEQFF.

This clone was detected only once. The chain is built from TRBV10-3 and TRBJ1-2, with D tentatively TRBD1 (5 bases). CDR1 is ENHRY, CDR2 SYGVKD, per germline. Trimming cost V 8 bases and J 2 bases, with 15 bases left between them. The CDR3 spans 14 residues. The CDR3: CAIGTRGRNYGYTF. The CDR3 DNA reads TGTGCCATCGGAACGCGGGGGAGGAACTATGGCTACACCTTC.

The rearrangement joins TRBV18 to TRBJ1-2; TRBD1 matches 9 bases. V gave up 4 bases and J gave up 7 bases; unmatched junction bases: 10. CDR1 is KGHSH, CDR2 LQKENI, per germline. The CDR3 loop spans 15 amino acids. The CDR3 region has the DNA TGTGCCAGCTCACTTCAAAGGACAGGGGATCGTGGCTACACCTTC. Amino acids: CASSLQRTGDRGYTF. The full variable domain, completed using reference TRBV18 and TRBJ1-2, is NAGVMQNPRHLVRRRGQEARLRCSPMKGHSHVYWYRQLPEEGLKFMVYLQKENIIDESGMPKERFSAEFPKEGPSILRIQQVVRGDSAAYFCASSLQRTGDRGYTFGSGTRLTVV.

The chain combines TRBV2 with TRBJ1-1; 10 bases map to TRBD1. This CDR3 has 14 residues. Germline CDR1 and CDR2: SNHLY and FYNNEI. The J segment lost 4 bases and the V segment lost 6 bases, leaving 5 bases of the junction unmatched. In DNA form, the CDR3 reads TGTGCCAGCAGATCCGGGACAGGGGTCACTGAAGCTTTCTTT. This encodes CASRSGTGVTEAFF.

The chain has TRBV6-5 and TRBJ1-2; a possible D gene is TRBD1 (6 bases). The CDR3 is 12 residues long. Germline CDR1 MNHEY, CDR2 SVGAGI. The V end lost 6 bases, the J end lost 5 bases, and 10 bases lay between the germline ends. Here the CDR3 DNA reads TGTGCCAGCAGCAACCAGGGGTATGGCTACACCTTC. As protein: CASSNQGYGYTF.

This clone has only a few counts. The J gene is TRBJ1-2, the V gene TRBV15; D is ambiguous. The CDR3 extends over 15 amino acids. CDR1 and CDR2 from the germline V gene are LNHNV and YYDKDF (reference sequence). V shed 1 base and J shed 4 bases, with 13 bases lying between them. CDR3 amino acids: CATSRGYSETYGYTF. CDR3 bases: TGTGCCACCAGCAGAGGCTACAGCGAGACCTATGGCTACACCTTC.

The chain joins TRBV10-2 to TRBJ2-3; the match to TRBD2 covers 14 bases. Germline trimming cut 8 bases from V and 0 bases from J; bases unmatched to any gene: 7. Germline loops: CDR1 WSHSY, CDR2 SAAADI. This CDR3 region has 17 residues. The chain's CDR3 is CASSGLAGAPSTDTQYF. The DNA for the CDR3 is TGCGCCAGCTCGGGACTAGCGGGAGCCCCCAGCACAGATACGCAGTATTTT.

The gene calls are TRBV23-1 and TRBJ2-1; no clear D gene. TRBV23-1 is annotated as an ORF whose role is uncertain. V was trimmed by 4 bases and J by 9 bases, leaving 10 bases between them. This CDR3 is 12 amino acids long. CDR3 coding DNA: TGCGCCAGCAGTCTAAACAGAACTGAGCAGTTCTTC. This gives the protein CASSLNRTEQFF.

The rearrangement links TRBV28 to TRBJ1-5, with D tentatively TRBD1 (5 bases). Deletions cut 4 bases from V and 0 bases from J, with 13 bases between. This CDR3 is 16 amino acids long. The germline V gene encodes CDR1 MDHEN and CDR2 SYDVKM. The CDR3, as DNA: TGTGCCAGCAGTTCCTCAGTGAGGGGTAGCAATCAGCCCCAGCATTTT. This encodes CASSSSVRGSNQPQHF.

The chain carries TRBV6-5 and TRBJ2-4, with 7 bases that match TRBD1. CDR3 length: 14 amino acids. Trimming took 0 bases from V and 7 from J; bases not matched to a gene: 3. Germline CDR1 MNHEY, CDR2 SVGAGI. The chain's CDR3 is CASSYSRGFNIQYF. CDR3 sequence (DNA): TGTGCCAGCAGTTACTCCAGGGGGTTCAACATTCAGTACTTC.

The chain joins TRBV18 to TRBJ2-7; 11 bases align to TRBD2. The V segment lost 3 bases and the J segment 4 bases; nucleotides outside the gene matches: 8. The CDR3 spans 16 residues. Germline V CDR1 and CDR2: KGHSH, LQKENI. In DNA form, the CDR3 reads TGTGCCAGCTCACCTATTAGCGGGAGGGCCTTGTACGAGCAGTACTTC. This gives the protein CASSPISGRALYEQYF.

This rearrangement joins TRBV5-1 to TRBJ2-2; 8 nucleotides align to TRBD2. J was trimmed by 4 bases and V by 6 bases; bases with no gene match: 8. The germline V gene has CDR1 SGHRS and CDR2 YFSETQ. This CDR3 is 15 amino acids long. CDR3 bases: TGCGCCAGCACCATTAGCGGGGCCCGCACCGGGGAGCTGTTTTTT. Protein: CASTISGARTGELFF.

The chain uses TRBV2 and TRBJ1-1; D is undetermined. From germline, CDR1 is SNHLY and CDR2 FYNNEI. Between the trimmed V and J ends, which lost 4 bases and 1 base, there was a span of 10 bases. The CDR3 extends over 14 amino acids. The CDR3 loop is CASSGGMENTEAFF. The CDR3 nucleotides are TGTGCCAGCAGTGGCGGGATGGAGAACACTGAAGCTTTCTTT. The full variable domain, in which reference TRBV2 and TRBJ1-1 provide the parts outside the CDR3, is EPEVTQTPSHQVTQMGQEVILRCVPISNHLYFYWYRQILGQKVEFLVSFYNNEISEKSEIFDDQFSVERPDGSNFTLKIRSTKLEDSAMYFCASSGGMENTEAFFGQGTRLTVV.